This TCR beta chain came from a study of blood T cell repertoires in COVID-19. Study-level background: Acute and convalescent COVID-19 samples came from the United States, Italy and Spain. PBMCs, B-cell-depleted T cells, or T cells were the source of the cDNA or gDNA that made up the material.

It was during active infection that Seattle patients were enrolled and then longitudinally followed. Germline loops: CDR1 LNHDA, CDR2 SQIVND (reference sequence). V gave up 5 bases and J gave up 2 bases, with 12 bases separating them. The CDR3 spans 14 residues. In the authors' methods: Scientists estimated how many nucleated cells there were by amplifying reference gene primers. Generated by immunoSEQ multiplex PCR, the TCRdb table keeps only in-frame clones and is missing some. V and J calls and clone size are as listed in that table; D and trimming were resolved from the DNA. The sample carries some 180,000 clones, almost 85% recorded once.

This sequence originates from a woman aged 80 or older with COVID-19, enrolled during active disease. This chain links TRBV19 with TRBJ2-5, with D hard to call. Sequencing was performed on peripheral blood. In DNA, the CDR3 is TGTGCCAGTAGTTTGATTAGCTCGCAAGAGACCCAGTACTTC. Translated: CASSLISSQETQYF.